This T cell receptor (beta chain) was captured by sequencing in a study of blood T cell repertoires in COVID-19. Study information: Samples came from the United States, Italy and Spain, spanning acute and convalescent COVID-19. From T cells, B-cell-depleted T cells, or PBMCs came the material, which was cDNA or gDNA.

Methods used by the authors: How many nucleated cells were present was estimated from reference gene primer amplification. Measured with immunoSEQ multiplex PCR; TCRdb has only the in-frame clones, and not every one. The DNA gave D and trimming, while V, J and clone size come from that table. The data hold more than 85,000 clones, with over 70% observed a single time. CDR1 is SGHRS, CDR2 YFSETQ, per germline. The CDR3 loop spans 16 amino acids. The V gene end was trimmed by 5 bases and the J gene end by 1 base; junction bases not matched to a gene: 10. The TCR comes from an elderly man with active or convalescent COVID-19. Sequencing used peripheral blood. The V gene is TRBV5-1, the J gene TRBJ2-3; 7 nucleotides match TRBD1. This CDR3 reads CASSNTGASRTDTQYF. The CDR3 DNA sequence: TGCGCCAGCAGTAATACAGGGGCCAGCCGCACAGATACGCAGTATTTT.